The T cell receptor (beta chain) under discussion was sequenced for a study of cytomegalovirus exposure and HLA in healthy donors (dated by TCRdb to about 2017). Some background on the complete study: According to a later analysis, the 100 to 150 validation repertoires were produced on the same platform as the approximately 600 repertoires of the first cohort. The study aimed to test whether cataloging public T cell receptors could reveal signatures of past pathogen exposure. A separate validation cohort of roughly 110 different subjects was used in addition to the roughly 670-subject first cohort. To predict cytomegalovirus infection status, the study brought together high-throughput TCR immunosequencing, statistical association of individual TCRs with disease status, and machine learning. Results the study describes overall, beyond this receptor: In the study, 150 to 200 TCR beta chains were listed as associated with cytomegalovirus. Of the cluster scores, roughly 95% were above 0 in a later analysis, which found that TCRs clustered in the first cohort also tended to co-occur in the 95 to 150 validation repertoires. All 120 or so repertoires were used to score co-occurrence in the validation cohort in a later analysis, because that analysis had no HLA typing for the cohort. It was suggested by the authors that the approach could potentially be generalized to other disease states and immunological phenotypes. The classifier was reported to diagnose cytomegalovirus status with high specificity and sensitivity in both the original and validation cohorts. Across donors, most TCR sequences were observed very rarely, whereas some public TCRs were present in many individuals. In vitro tests confirmed that three of the cytomegalovirus-associated TCR beta chains recognize cytomegalovirus antigens.

Donors formed part of the validation cohort, which comprised about 130 subjects and was distinct from the first cohort of several hundred subjects. About this clone: Its antigen is unknown. No qualities accompany the bases; no much larger clone lies one base away.

Receptor libraries were prepared by the immunoSEQ multiplex PCR assay. The authors processed their data as follows. To diagnose cytomegalovirus status from the catalog of TCR beta chain sequences, a statistical classification framework was built. TCRdb carries this immuneACCESS record with in-frame sequences only. Its versions omit some clonotypes, under half of them owing to an unresolved V gene in the studies checked, with the rest unexplained. For V, J and clone size, that table is used; D and trimming come from the DNA. In this sample the table shows more than 95,000 clones, 85% to 90% of which occur a single time. The top ten clones comprise about 4% of the sample. Trimming takes 1 base from V and 1 base from J, and the germline ends sit 16 bases apart. Taken from the germline V gene, the CDR1 and CDR2 loops are SGHVS and FQNEAQ. The CDR3 starts with the cysteine, ends with the phenylalanine, and has 17 residues. Only the CDR3 region is kept as DNA, spanning 51 bases read in frame from base 1.

This sequence uses TRBV7-8 and TRBJ1-1; the best D guess is TRBD1, with 6 bases matching. The sequence derives from a woman aged 18-29 years in good health and CMV-seropositive. Sequencing used PBMCs. The CDR3 amino acid sequence is: CASSLDQGRRGNTEAFF. The sequence in DNA is TGTGCCAGCAGCTTAGATCAGGGGCGCAGGGGGAACACTGAAGCTTTCTTT.